The 15 T cell receptor beta chains below come from one sample, sequenced in a study of blood T cells in healthy people across ages. Sample-barcoded 5' priming and a J-beta primer mix drove a second PCR of roughly 6 to 12 cycles. TCRdb reprocessed the 5' RACE reads with MiXCR, giving one entry per CDR3 protein. The top ten clones hold over 5.5% of a sample with roughly 1,300,000 distinct CDR3 sequences, 45% to 70% of them seen once. Sample: blood. The receptors were sampled from a man younger than 30 in good health.

On this clonotype itself: A much larger clone lies a single base off, so this may be a read error. CDR3 in amino acids: CASRVGQGETGTQYF. The DNA for the CDR3 is TGCGCCAGCAGGGTGGGACAGGGGGAGACAGGTACGCAGTATTTT. The chain uses TRBV10-2 and TRBJ2-3, with TRBD1 matching over 11 bases. CDR3 length equals 15 residues. The V gene's germline CDR1 is WSHSY and CDR2 SAAADI.

The chain carries TRBV12-3 or TRBV12-4 and TRBJ2-5, with D perhaps TRBD1 or TRBD2 (5 bases each). The CDR3 covers 15 residues. Trimming left V 7 bases short and J 4 bases short, with 19 bases between. This CDR3 reads CASTPGIGVGETQYF. The CDR3 nucleotides are TGTGCCAGCACTCCCGGGATAGGGGTGGGAGAGACCCAGTACTTC.

J is TRBJ1-2 and V is TRBV29-1; D may be TRBD1 (6 bases). The germline V and J ends were trimmed by 3 bases and 0 bases, with 11 bases remaining between them. CDR1 SQVTM and CDR2 ANQGSEA come from the germline V gene. This CDR3 is built from 14 residues. In DNA form, the CDR3 reads TGCAGCGTTGAGAGGGGGGCAGCTAACTATGGCTACACCTTC. Amino acid sequence: CSVERGAANYGYTF.

The chain has TRBV12-3 or TRBV12-4 and TRBJ2-5; D may correspond to TRBD1 or TRBD2 (6 bases each). The CDR3 runs 14 residues. Trimming took 9 bases from V and 9 from J, leaving 23 bases between them. The DNA of the CDR3 is TGTGCCAGTCTCCGGACCCGGTCGAGGGGGGCCCAGTACTTC. This sequence encodes CASLRTRSRGAQYF.

The table lists this clonotype with a few counts. J is TRBJ2-5 and V is TRBV4-1; D is unresolved. Matching the DNA end better, TRBJ2-7 makes the J call doubtful. The germline CDR1 and CDR2 sequences are MGHRA and YSYEKL. CDR3 size: 15 residues. The CDR3 nucleotides are TGCGCCAGCAGCCAAGATGCCCTAGAACGGTACGAGCAGTACTTC. This encodes CASSQDALERYEQYF.

The rearrangement links TRBV20-1 to TRBJ2-7; unclear D gene. Germline lookup yields CDR1 DFQATT and CDR2 SNEGSKA (reference sequence). This CDR3 spans 12 amino acids. V dropped 5 bases and J dropped 3 bases, with 11 bases sitting between them. CDR3 coding DNA: TGCAGTGCTCAACGGTGGGGCTACGAGCAGTACTTC. As protein: CSAQRWGYEQYF.

There are a few counts of this clonotype. The chain carries TRBV7-7 and TRBJ2-6; D call uncertain. This CDR3 has 14 residues. Per germline, CDR1 SSHAT and CDR2 FNYEAQ (reference sequence). In DNA, the CDR3 is TGTGCAGTACAGCTAAGCTCTGGGGCCAACGTCCTGACTTTC. Amino acid sequence: CAVQLSSGANVLTF.

This clonotype was picked up one time. The chain links TRBV14 to TRBJ2-5; TRBD2 might be the D (5 bases). The germline V gene encodes CDR1 SGHDN and CDR2 FVKESK. Trimming shortened V by 6 bases and J by 0 bases, and 14 bases separated the two germline ends. The CDR3 has 15 amino acids. The CDR3 protein is CASSWLEGYQETQYF. Here the CDR3 DNA reads TGTGCCAGCAGTTGGCTCGAGGGCTACCAAGAGACCCAGTACTTC.

This clonotype appeared a single time. The chain carries TRBV11-1 and TRBJ2-5; the D call may be TRBD1 or TRBD2 (6 bases each). The V gene lost 7 bases and the J gene lost 1 base, with 16 bases spanning the gap. CDR1 is SGHAT, CDR2 FQDESV, per germline (reference sequence). The CDR3 extends over 15 amino acids. The DNA of the CDR3 is TGTGCCAGCAAAGGACAGCTCGGGGGCCAAGAGACCCAGTACTTC. Protein product: CASKGQLGGQETQYF.

This clonotype has just a few counts. This sequence joins TRBV12-3 or TRBV12-4 and TRBJ2-7; D might be TRBD1 or TRBD2, each matching 7 bases. Trimming removed 5 bases at V and 10 bases at J, with 15 bases between. The CDR3 loop spans 12 amino acids. CDR3 region: CASSPGGALQYF. CDR3 sequence (DNA): TGTGCCAGCAGTCCAGGGGGGGCCCTTCAGTACTTC.

Note on this clonotype: The germline gene is not matched at one end of the junction; a read error may be the cause. The rearrangement joins TRBV5-1 to TRBJ1-2, with 9 positions matching TRBD1. CDR3 length: 14 amino acids. Germline V CDR1 and CDR2: SGHRS, YFSETQ. The CDR3 region is CASSPGTGSYGYTF. Here the CDR3 DNA reads TGTGCCAGCAGCCCCGGGACAGGGAGCTATGGCTACACCTTC. Full variable domain (remainder filled in from reference TRBV5-1 and TRBJ1-2): KAGVTQTPRYLIKTRGQQVTLSCSPISGHRSVSWYQQTPGQGLQFLFEYFSETQRNKGNFPGRFSGRQFSNSRSEMNVSTLELGDSALYLCASSPGTGSYGYTFGSGTRLTVV.

This chain links TRBV12-3 or TRBV12-4 with TRBJ2-5; possibly TRBD1 for D (5 bases). The V gene lost 2 bases and the J gene lost 5 bases, with 12 bases spanning the gap. This CDR3 is built from 14 residues. DNA of the CDR3: TGTGCCAGCAGTTTAAAGGGGCCTGGTGAGACCCAGTACTTC. Translated: CASSLKGPGETQYF.

This clonotype was detected only a few times. In nucleotides, the CDR3 is TGTGCCATCAGGGATCAACGTAGCTCCTACGAGCAGTACTTC. Encoded protein: CAIRDQRSSYEQYF. The rearrangement links TRBV10-3 to TRBJ2-7; no clear D gene. The CDR3 has 14 residues. From germline, CDR1 is ENHRY and CDR2 SYGVKD. The germline V and J ends were trimmed by 6 bases and 0 bases, with 12 bases remaining between them.

Written as DNA, the CDR3 is TGTGCCAGCAGCCCCTGGGGGGGGGCGCCTACAGATACGCAGTATTTT. Its translation: CASSPWGGAPTDTQYF. This chain connects TRBV9 to TRBJ2-3, with D perhaps TRBD2 (7 bases). This CDR3 spans 16 amino acids. V lost 4 bases and J 3 bases, leaving 18 bases between the germline ends. In germline, CDR1 is SGDLS, CDR2 YYNGEE.

V is TRBV20-1 and J is TRBJ2-1; TRBD1 agrees at 7 bases. V was pared by 1 base and J by 8 bases, with 2 bases of the junction left unmatched. Germline CDR1 and CDR2: DFQATT and SNEGSKA (reference sequence). CDR3 size: 12 residues. The CDR3 coding sequence is TGCAGTGCTAGAGGAACAGGGGATGAGCAGTTCTTC. Amino acids: CSARGTGDEQFF.